The present TCR beta chain was sequenced within a study of blood T cell repertoires in COVID-19. Study as a whole: COVID-19 samples, acute and convalescent, were from the United States, Italy and Spain.

Germline V gene lookup returns CDR1 LGHNA and CDR2 YNFKEQ. The CDR3 sequence is 14 residues long. V dropped 4 bases and J dropped 6 bases, with 10 bases sitting between them. In the authors' methods: Estimated nucleated cell counts came from reference gene primer amplification. The assay was immunoSEQ multiplex PCR, and TCRdb's table has in-frame clones only and misses some. V, J and clone size are taken as reported in that table, and D and trimming were inferred from the DNA itself. This sample yields roughly 200,000 clones, of which around 90% are seen a single time; about 7% belongs to the top ten. The table lists this clone with a few counts.

Specimen: peripheral blood. This receptor was taken from a man aged 35 to 55 with acute or convalescent COVID-19. V gene TRBV4-2 combines with J gene TRBJ1-6; possible D gene TRBD1, 5 bases. CDR3 coding DNA: TGTGCCAGCAGCCGGACACCGGTTAATTCACCCCTCCACTTT. Its translation is CASSRTPVNSPLHF.